The 21 T cell receptor beta chains below were found in one sample sequenced in a study of CD8 T cells in ankylosing spondylitis. Regarding the study as a whole: It appeared that ankylosing spondylitis blood was characterized by a TCR beta motif of several highly homologous variants.

Antigen specificity for these receptors is unknown. TCRdb reprocessed the 5' RACE reads via MiXCR and lists one record per CDR3 protein. This table holds about 440,000 distinct CDR3 sequences, 15% to 20% found once. The source material was blood, either unsorted or a sorted T cell fraction (not recorded which). Every receptor here comes from a male donor with ankylosing spondylitis.

The chain recombines TRBV20-1 with TRBJ2-2; possibly TRBD1 or TRBD2 for D (5 bases each). Germline assignment: CDR1 DFQATT and CDR2 SNEGSKA (reference sequence). Trimming removed 6 bases at V and 3 bases at J, with 11 bases between. This CDR3 has 13 residues. The CDR3 DNA reads as TGCAGTGCGCCCGGGACCCACACCGGGGAGCTGTTTTTT. Amino acids: CSAPGTHTGELFF.

The chain couples TRBV20-1 to TRBJ1-5, with TRBD1 identical over 7 bases. Germline CDR1 is DFQATT and CDR2 is SNEGSKA (reference sequence). CDR3 size: 15 residues. With 2 bases clipped from V and 3 bases from J, the junction kept 7 bases outside the gene matches. The CDR3 DNA sequence: TGCAGTGCTAGAATCCCGGGACAGCACAATCAGCCCCAGCATTTT. Its protein product is CSARIPGQHNQPQHF.

At least ten counts were recorded for this clonotype. The rearrangement uses TRBV12-3 or TRBV12-4 and TRBJ2-7; 7 bases align to TRBD1. The CDR3 is 15 residues long. V dropped 7 bases and J dropped 2; count of bases not matched to a gene: 11. CDR3 sequence (DNA): TGTGCCAGCAACCCGACAGGGTCCTACCCCTACGAGCAGTACTTC. Translation: CASNPTGSYPYEQYF.

This clonotype has more than one count but fewer than ten. V gene TRBV3-1 combines with J gene TRBJ2-5; no firm D call. CDR1 is LGHDT and CDR2 is YNNKEL in the germline V gene (reference sequence). This CDR3 spans 12 amino acids. Trimming shortened V by 4 bases and J by 7 bases, and 10 bases separated the two germline ends. The CDR3 loop is CASSPAMGTQYF. CDR3 nucleotide sequence: TGTGCCAGCAGCCCGGCAATGGGGACCCAGTACTTC.

The genes are TRBV27 and TRBJ2-7; D perhaps matches TRBD1 (6 bases). The V gene lost 3 bases and the J gene lost 2 bases, with 8 bases spanning the gap. CDR1 and CDR2 (germline): MNHEY, SMNVEV (reference sequence). The CDR3 covers 13 residues. In nucleotides, the CDR3 is TGTGCCAGCAGTTTTGAGGGGGCCTACGAGCAGTACTTC. Translating gives CASSFEGAYEQYF.

This clonotype was seen only a few times. This sequence joins TRBV20-1 and TRBJ2-2; a possible D gene is TRBD1 (6 bases). Looked up from germline, CDR1 is DFQATT and CDR2 is SNEGSKA (reference sequence). The CDR3 sequence is 14 residues long. Trimming stripped 3 bases from V and 4 bases from J, with 12 bases between. CDR3 nucleotides: TGCAGTGCTAGTCCAACAGGGTCCACCGGGGAGCTGTTTTTT. Its protein product is CSASPTGSTGELFF.

The chain uses TRBV7-9 and TRBJ2-1; perhaps TRBD1 as D (6 bases). V was cut by 5 bases and J by 0 bases, with 14 bases left in between. The CDR3 has 16 amino acids. Germline CDR1 SEHNR, CDR2 FQNEAQ (reference sequence). The CDR3 sequence is CASSPPGTSSYNEQFF. CDR3 sequence (DNA): TGTGCCAGCAGCCCCCCAGGGACAAGCTCCTACAATGAGCAGTTCTTC.

This clonotype was recorded at least ten times. The chain joins TRBV5-1 to TRBJ1-2; D remains unclear. Trimming stripped 0 bases from V and 8 bases from J, with 8 bases between. CDR3 length: 12 amino acids. Germline-derived CDR1 and CDR2 are SGHRS and YFSETQ. The CDR3 DNA sequence: TGCGCCAGCAGCTTGGGCGGATCGGGCTACACCTTC. It encodes CASSLGGSGYTF.

This clonotype came up a few times. The V gene is TRBV12-3 or TRBV12-4, the J gene TRBJ2-3, with D tentatively TRBD2 (6 bases). The CDR3 consists of 15 residues. Trimming stripped 5 bases from V and 8 bases from J, with 20 bases between. CDR3 nucleotides: TGTGCCAGCAGTCCCACGGGACTCATGAGGCTTACGCAGTATTTT. As protein: CASSPTGLMRLTQYF.

This clonotype was recorded many times. This rearrangement joins TRBV29-1 to TRBJ1-2; D is uncertain. V lost 0 bases to trimming and J lost 4 bases, with 9 bases between them. From germline, CDR1 is SQVTM and CDR2 ANQGSEA. This CDR3 contains 13 residues. The DNA for the CDR3 is TGCAGCGTTGAAGACAGAAGCCTCTATGGCTACACCTTC. This translates into CSVEDRSLYGYTF.

This clonotype was picked up a small number of times. The CDR3 region is CSAHQGTYEQYF. Written as DNA, the CDR3 is TGCAGTGCTCATCAGGGAACCTACGAGCAGTACTTC. This chain uses TRBV20-1 with TRBJ2-7, with D tentatively TRBD1 (5 bases). This CDR3 is built from 12 residues. Looked up from germline, CDR1 is DFQATT and CDR2 is SNEGSKA (reference sequence). Trimming shortened V by 5 bases and J by 2 bases, and 10 bases separated the two germline ends.

The chain recombines TRBV28 with TRBJ1-1; TRBD1 matches at 12 bases. Trimming took 6 bases from V and 5 from J; bases not matched to a gene: 13. Germline lookup yields CDR1 MDHEN and CDR2 SYDVKM. CDR3 length: 17 amino acids. CDR3 nucleotide sequence: TGTGCCAGCAGGAAAGCGGGACAGGGGGCGAGAGGGACTGAAGCTTTCTTT. It encodes CASRKAGQGARGTEAFF.

V is TRBV3-1 and J is TRBJ1-6; a weak D match, TRBD1 (5 bases). This CDR3 contains 14 residues. Trimming removed 2 bases from V and 14 bases from J, with 16 bases in between. The germline V gene has CDR1 LGHDT and CDR2 YNNKEL (reference sequence). The CDR3 DNA follows: TGTGCCAGCAGCCAACGGCAGGGCTCTTTAGCCCTCCACTTT. Translated: CASSQRQGSLALHF.

This clonotype was seen a handful of times. This sequence joins TRBV20-1 and TRBJ1-3, with 8 bases aligning to TRBD1. The germline V gene encodes CDR1 DFQATT and CDR2 SNEGSKA (reference sequence). V lost 1 base and J lost 0; bases outside the gene matches: 5. The CDR3 contains 16 residues. CDR3 loop: CSARGPGTGSGNTIYF. CDR3 sequence (DNA): TGCAGTGCTAGAGGGCCCGGGACAGGCTCTGGAAACACCATATATTTT.

This chain connects TRBV7-9 to TRBJ1-3; D is ambiguous. The ends were cut back, 4 bases at V and 0 bases at J, with 10 bases in the middle. Per the germline V gene, CDR1 is SEHNR and CDR2 is FQNEAQ (reference sequence). This CDR3 has 15 amino acids. The CDR3 loop is CASSSTSNSGNTIYF. The CDR3, as DNA: TGTGCCAGCAGCTCGACATCTAACTCTGGAAACACCATATATTTT. The complete variable domain, with remaining parts taken from reference TRBV7-9 and TRBJ1-3, reads DTGVSQNPRHKITKRGQNVTFRCDPISEHNRLYWYRQTLGQGPEFLTYFQNEAQLEKSRLLSDRFSAERPKGSFSTLEIQRTEQGDSAMYLCASSSTSNSGNTIYFGEGSWLTVV.

This clonotype was picked up many times. The chain has TRBV5-1 and TRBJ2-1, with D unclear. Trimming took 0 bases from V and 0 from J, leaving 10 bases between them. Germline assignment: CDR1 SGHRS and CDR2 YFSETQ. CDR3 size: 16 residues. This chain's CDR3 is CASSLASSGSYNEQFF. The CDR3 DNA reads as TGCGCCAGCAGCTTGGCCTCCTCTGGCTCCTACAATGAGCAGTTCTTC.

The chain recombines TRBV20-1 with TRBJ1-1, with D unclear. Germline V gives CDR1 DFQATT, CDR2 SNEGSKA (reference sequence). Trimming removed 2 bases from V and 2 bases from J, with 12 bases in between. The CDR3 runs 14 residues. CDR3 amino acids: CSARSPTGNTEAFF. In DNA, the CDR3 is TGCAGTGCTAGATCCCCGACGGGTAACACTGAAGCTTTCTTT.

This clonotype was picked up a small number of times. This chain uses TRBV1 with TRBJ2-7. TRBV1 is flagged as a pseudogene. CDR3 length: 14 residues. CDR3 DNA sequence: TGCACCAGCAGCCAAGGGGGGACGCCCTACGAGCAGTACTTC. It is translated as CTSSQGGTPYEQYF.

This clonotype was counted many times. CDR3 DNA: TGTGCCAGCAGCTCCCCTCTAAGGGATCCGTTCGAGCAGTACTTC. It translates to CASSSPLRDPFEQYF. V and J are TRBV7-2 and TRBJ2-7; D not resolved. The CDR3 is 15 amino acids. The germline V gene has CDR1 SGHTA and CDR2 FQGNSA. Trimming removed 4 bases at V and 6 bases at J, with 19 bases between.

This clonotype was seen more than once but under ten times. V is TRBV5-1 and J is TRBJ1-2, with 7 bases identical to TRBD1. With 0 bases clipped from V and 0 bases from J, the junction kept 5 bases outside the gene matches. The germline V gene has CDR1 SGHRS and CDR2 YFSETQ. This CDR3 has 16 amino acids. The CDR3 DNA follows: TGCGCCAGCAGCTTGGAGGGGGACAGAACTAACTATGGCTACACCTTC. It yields the protein CASSLEGDRTNYGYTF.

This clonotype was observed once. This chain connects TRBV11-2 to TRBJ2-3; D remains ambiguous. Looked up from germline, CDR1 is SGHAT and CDR2 is FQNNGV. This CDR3 is built from 13 residues. V was shortened by 1 base and J by 4 bases, with 6 bases between the two germline ends. CDR3 protein: CASSLVSPDTQYF. The CDR3 DNA sequence: TGTGCCAGCAGCTTAGTGTCCCCAGATACGCAGTATTTT.